This TCR beta chain stems from a study of OX40 agonist ivuxolimab in advanced cancers. Findings and caveats of the study: CD4+ and CD8+ blood T cells expanded clonally by week 6 at 0.1 to 3.0 mg/kg.

Only in-frame clones appear in the TCRdb table, and some are missing; sequencing was by immunoSEQ multiplex PCR. The sample has more than 90,000 clones, more than 80% seen once; the top ten hold roughly 5%. Autoimmune disease history or systemic immunosuppression meant exclusion. On this clone: Antigen: not known.

V was shortened by 1 base and J by 11 bases, with 15 bases between the two germline ends. This CDR3 spans 13 amino acids. Germline loops: CDR1 SGHDT, CDR2 YYEEEE. The sequenced sample was CD4+ or CD8+ T cells sorted from blood, obtained in a trial of the OX40 agonist ivuxolimab. The TCR sequence derives from an adult with an advanced solid tumor such as melanoma, head and neck, liver or kidney cancer. The rearrangement links TRBV5-6 to TRBJ1-1; tentative D call: TRBD1 (5 bases). CDR3 nucleotides: TGTGCCAGCAGCTTGTGGTCCAGGGCGGTCGCTTTCTTT. This translates into CASSLWSRAVAFF.